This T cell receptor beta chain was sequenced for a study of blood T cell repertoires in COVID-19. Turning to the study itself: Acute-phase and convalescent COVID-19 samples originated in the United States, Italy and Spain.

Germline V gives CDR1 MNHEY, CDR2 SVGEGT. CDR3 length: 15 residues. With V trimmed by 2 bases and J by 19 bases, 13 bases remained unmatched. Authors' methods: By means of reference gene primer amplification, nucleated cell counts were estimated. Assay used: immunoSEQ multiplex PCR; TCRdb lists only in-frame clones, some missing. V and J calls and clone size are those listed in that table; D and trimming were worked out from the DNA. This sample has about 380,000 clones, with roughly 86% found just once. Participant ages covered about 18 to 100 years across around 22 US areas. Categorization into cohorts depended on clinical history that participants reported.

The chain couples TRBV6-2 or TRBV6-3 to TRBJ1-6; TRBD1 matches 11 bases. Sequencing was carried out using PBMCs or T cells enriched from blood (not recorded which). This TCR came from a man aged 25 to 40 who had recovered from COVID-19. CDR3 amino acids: CASSYGQGAFGHLHF. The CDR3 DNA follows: TGTGCCAGCAGTTACGGACAGGGGGCTTTTGGCCACCTTCACTTT.